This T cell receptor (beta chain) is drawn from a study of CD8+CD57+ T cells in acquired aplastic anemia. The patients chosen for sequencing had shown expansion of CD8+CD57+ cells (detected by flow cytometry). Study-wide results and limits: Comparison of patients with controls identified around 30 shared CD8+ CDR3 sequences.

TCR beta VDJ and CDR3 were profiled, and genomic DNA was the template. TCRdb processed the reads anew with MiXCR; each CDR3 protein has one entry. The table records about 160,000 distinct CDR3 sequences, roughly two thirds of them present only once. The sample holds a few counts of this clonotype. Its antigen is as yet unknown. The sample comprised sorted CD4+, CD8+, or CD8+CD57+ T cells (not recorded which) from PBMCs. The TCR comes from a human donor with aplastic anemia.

CDR3 nucleotide sequence: TGCGCCAGCAGCTTGCCAGGGGACGAGCAGTACTTC. It encodes CASSLPGDEQYF. The rearrangement uses TRBV5-1 and TRBJ2-7; possibly TRBD1 for D (6 bases). This CDR3 region has 12 residues. V lost 1 base and J 5 bases, leaving 7 bases between the germline ends. The germline V gene encodes CDR1 SGHRS and CDR2 YFSETQ. Supplemented by reference TRBV5-1 and TRBJ2-7, the full variable domain reads KAGVTQTPRYLIKTRGQQVTLSCSPISGHRSVSWYQQTPGQGLQFLFEYFSETQRNKGNFPGRFSGRQFSNSRSEMNVSTLELGDSALYLCASSLPGDEQYFGPGTRLTVT.